Listed below are T cell receptor beta chains from one sample, sequenced in a study of T cell repertoires in cytomegalovirus infection. Via MiXCR, TCRdb re-called the reads, giving one row per CDR3 protein. Seen here are around 450,000 distinct CDR3 sequences, roughly 31% observed once, and the top ten hold roughly 15%. What was sequenced was PBMCs. These receptors came from a human donor in good health (CMV status not recorded). Some clones in this sample may be carry-over from other donors' samples. CDR3s include the opening cysteine and the closing phenylalanine or tryptophan. The D gene is left open where the match is weak. Size is stated for part of the rows, as once, few or many counts, or as a class when the clone is expanded.

CDR3: CASSRGRAENTGELFF; DNA: TGTGCCAGCAGCCGAGGTAGGGCGGAGAACACCGGGGAGCTGTTTTTT; V: TRBV12-3/TRBV12-4; D: NA; J: TRBJ2-2; size: NA
CDR3: CASRYFGGAYEQYF; DNA: TGTGCCAGCAGGTACTTTGGGGGGGCCTACGAGCAGTACTTC; V: TRBV12-3/TRBV12-4; D: TRBD2; J: TRBJ2-7; size: few
CDR3: CASSWEGGETQYF; DNA: TGTGCCAGCTCATGGGAGGGTGGGGAGACCCAGTACTTC; V: TRBV19; D: TRBD2; J: TRBJ2-5; size: NA
CDR3: CASSPQQNSSYNSPLHF; DNA: TGTGCCAGCAGCCCTCAACAGAATAGCTCCTATAATTCACCCCTCCACTTT; V: TRBV7-6; D: NA; J: TRBJ1-6; size: NA
CDR3: CASSLGRQHQETQYF; DNA: TGTGCCAGCAGCTTAGGAAGACAGCACCAAGAGACCCAGTACTTC; V: TRBV11-3; D: NA; J: TRBJ2-5; size: NA
CDR3: CASSPPRQRPSADTQYF; DNA: TGTGCCAGCAGCCCACCCCGCCAACGCCCTAGTGCGGATACGCAGTATTTT; V: TRBV7-8; D: NA; J: TRBJ2-3; size: NA
CDR3: CASKPRGSQPQHF; DNA: TGTGCCAGCAAGCCCAGGGGCAGTCAGCCCCAGCATTTT; V: TRBV28; D: NA; J: TRBJ1-5; size: NA
CDR3: CASRSGTVDEQFF; DNA: TGTGCCAGCAGATCAGGGACGGTGGATGAGCAGTTCTTC; V: TRBV12-3/TRBV12-4; D: NA; J: TRBJ2-1; size: few
CDR3: CASSSPRAGKYF; DNA: TGTGCCAGCAGTTCCCCCAGGGCGGGGAAGTATTTT; V: TRBV28; D: NA; J: TRBJ2-3; size: NA
CDR3: CASKGDEKLFF; DNA: TGTGCCAGCAAAGGGGATGAAAAACTGTTTTTT; V: TRBV28; D: NA; J: TRBJ1-4; size: few
CDR3: CASSSGQANMNTEAFF; DNA: TGCGCCAGCAGCTCCGGACAGGCGAACATGAACACTGAAGCTTTCTTT; V: TRBV5-1; D: TRBD1; J: TRBJ1-1; size: NA
CDR3: CASSATRGAGNTIYF; DNA: TGTGCCAGCAGCGCAACACGGGGGGCTGGAAACACCATATATTTT; V: TRBV7-2; D: NA; J: TRBJ1-3; size: many
CDR3: CASRGIAANYGYTF; DNA: TGTGCCAGCAGGGGAATAGCCGCTAACTATGGCTACACCTTC; V: TRBV28; D: NA; J: TRBJ1-2; size: NA
CDR3: CASSPPDKVGSSYTF; DNA: TGTGCCAGCAGCCCACCGGACAAGGTGGGATCGAGCTACACCTTC; V: TRBV7-2; D: NA; J: TRBJ1-2; size: many
CDR3: CASSLGAGGPRETQYF; DNA: TGTGCCAGCAGTTTAGGTGCGGGGGGGCCCCGGGAGACCCAGTACTTC; V: TRBV28; D: TRBD2; J: TRBJ2-5; size: few
CDR3: CASSSRGAGSRSYNEQFF; DNA: TGTGCCAGCAGCAGTAGGGGCGCAGGGAGCCGCTCCTACAATGAGCAGTTCTTC; V: TRBV11-2; D: NA; J: TRBJ2-1; size: NA
CDR3: CASSLNLVYNEQFF; DNA: TGTGCCAGCAGCTTAAACCTAGTATACAATGAGCAGTTCTTC; V: TRBV11-2; D: NA; J: TRBJ2-1; size: few
CDR3: CASTVTTGTANTGELFF; DNA: TGTGCCAGCACCGTGACCACCGGGACAGCGAACACCGGGGAGCTGTTTTTT; V: TRBV7-6; D: TRBD1; J: TRBJ2-2; size: many
CDR3: CASSAPSEYTNEKLFF; DNA: TGTGCCAGCAGTGCGCCCTCAGAGTATACGAATGAAAAACTGTTTTTT; V: TRBV6-1; D: NA; J: TRBJ1-4; size: NA
CDR3: CASSTTGGIEDTQYF; DNA: TGCGCCAGCAGCACGACAGGGGGCATTGAGGATACGCAGTATTTT; V: TRBV5-1; D: TRBD1; J: TRBJ2-3; size: NA